This TCR beta chain was identified during a study of CD8 T cells in ankylosing spondylitis. Study-wide results and limits: Reactive arthritis synovial fluid and blood previously showed some of these motif variants. Clones linked to disease, bearing a CD8+ phenotype, were relatively rare in peripheral blood. Disease-associated clones were reportedly significantly overrepresented in matched ankylosing spondylitis synovial fluid. Typical of ankylosing spondylitis blood, it appeared, was a TCR beta motif of fewer than 10 highly homologous variants.

Quantitative 5'-RACE with molecular barcodes produced the TCR beta libraries. TCRdb called the 5' RACE reads again in MiXCR, with one record for every CDR3 protein. Of fewer than 500,000 distinct CDR3 sequences in the sample, around 20% were seen once. This clonotype was counted many times. Its cognate antigen is unknown. Sequences were obtained from blood, either unsorted or a sorted T cell fraction (not recorded which). This TCR came from a male donor with ankylosing spondylitis.

The CDR3 sequence is CSARKGTGLWTYEQYF. The CDR3 DNA reads as TGCAGTGCTAGGAAAGGTACGGGTCTTTGGACCTACGAGCAGTACTTC. The J gene is TRBJ2-7, the V gene TRBV20-1; D is undetermined. This CDR3 contains 16 residues. Per the germline V gene, CDR1 is DFQATT and CDR2 is SNEGSKA (reference sequence). Trimming took 3 bases from V and 2 from J, leaving 20 bases between them.